These 13 T cell receptor beta chains originate from one sample sequenced in a study of low-dose radiotherapy and immunotherapy resistance in tumors (dated by TCRdb to the early 2020s). Sample time point, as interpreted from the label and publication: after trial treatment. What this sample's treatment or condition label stands for: LDRT plus nivolumab, ipilimumab, low-dose cyclophosphamide and aspirin (RACIN trial). Data came from an Illumina HiSeq 2500. First-strand cDNA was synthesized using Superscript III and a set of TRAV- and TRBV-specific primers, so that both TCRalpha and TCRbeta chains were covered. TCRs were amplified with Phusion for roughly 20 PCR cycles using a constant-region primer together with the adapter attached to the V primers. TCRdb reran the public reads through fastp at Q25 and MiXCR, keeping productive beta chains. Rows matching on CDR3 protein sequence are summarized as one entry with the most common DNA and genes. This sample holds about 80,000 distinct CDR3 sequences; around a sixth were observed only once. The ten largest account for less than 1.5% of the sample.

This specimen was PBMCs, taken after low-dose radiotherapy plus immunotherapy. These receptors were obtained from a male donor with prostate cancer.

This clonotype was detected a few times. The V call is TRBV3-1, the J call TRBJ1-6, with D perhaps matching TRBD1 (6 bases). The germline V and J ends were trimmed by 1 base and 1 base, with 11 bases remaining between them. The CDR3 is 17 amino acids. In germline, CDR1 is LGHDT, CDR2 YNNKEL (reference sequence). The CDR3 spells CASSQGQGRSYNSPLHF. The CDR3 DNA sequence: TGTGCCAGCAGCCAAGGCCAGGGGAGATCCTATAATTCACCCCTCCACTTT.

This clonotype was observed at least ten times. The chain recombines TRBV19 with TRBJ2-7; TRBD2 matches at 10 bases. The CDR3 extends over 16 amino acids. V shed 4 bases, J shed 5 bases, and the junction held 11 bases outside the gene matches. CDR1 and CDR2 (germline): LNHDA, SQIVND (reference sequence). For the CDR3, the DNA is TGTGCCAGTAGTACCAAGGGGGGACTAGCGACGCACGAGCAGTACTTC. Its protein product is CASSTKGGLATHEQYF.

This clonotype was seen repeatedly, ten times or more. The chain couples TRBV7-2 to TRBJ2-1; 9 bases fit TRBD2. This CDR3 has 13 amino acids. With V trimmed by 4 bases and J by 9 bases, 4 bases remained unmatched. Germline CDR1 reads SGHTA; CDR2 reads FQGNSA. CDR3: CASSWGLASEQFF. The DNA of the CDR3 is TGTGCCAGCAGCTGGGGACTAGCCAGTGAGCAGTTCTTC.

The table lists this clonotype with a few counts. This chain joins TRBV24-1 and TRBJ2-1; 7 bases line up with TRBD1. Germline CDR1 and CDR2: KGHDR and SFDVKD. The CDR3 is 15 amino acids. With V trimmed by 4 bases and J by 6 bases, 8 bases remained unmatched. CDR3 loop: CATSEDTTGLNEQFF. The CDR3 DNA reads as TGTGCCACCAGTGAGGACACGACAGGGCTCAATGAGCAGTTCTTC.

About this clonotype itself: A far larger clone is a single base away, which makes a read error likely. This chain connects TRBV7-9 to TRBJ2-1; 11 nucleotides align to TRBD2. This CDR3 has 16 residues. Germline CDR1 is SEHNR and CDR2 is FQNEAQ (reference sequence). The CDR3: CASSLIAGGLYNEQIF. CDR3 DNA: TGTGCCAGCAGCCTTATAGCGGGAGGGCTTTACAATGAGCAGATCTTC.

This clonotype came up many times. The chain uses TRBV20-1 and TRBJ2-1, with D maybe TRBD1 (6 bases). Looked up from germline, CDR1 is DFQATT and CDR2 is SNEGSKA (reference sequence). V dropped 6 bases and J dropped 4 bases, with 16 bases sitting between them. The CDR3 is 14 residues long. The chain's CDR3 is CSALDSGGYNEQFF. The DNA for the CDR3 is TGCAGTGCCCTGGACAGCGGCGGGTACAATGAGCAGTTCTTC.

This clonotype appeared many times. The chain joins TRBV30 to TRBJ2-7; D unresolved. Trimming removed 6 bases at V and 2 bases at J, with 14 bases between. This CDR3 has 13 amino acids. CDR1 GTSNPN and CDR2 SVGIG come from the germline V gene (reference sequence). The chain's CDR3 is CACQPPVTYEQYF. DNA of the CDR3: TGTGCCTGCCAACCCCCGGTTACCTACGAGCAGTACTTC.

The chain couples TRBV12-3 or TRBV12-4 to TRBJ2-6; no definite D call. The V gene lost 7 bases and the J gene lost 2 bases, with 12 bases spanning the gap. CDR3 length: 15 amino acids. DNA for the CDR3: TGTGCCAGCATTTTGAGTGGAACTGGGGCCAACGTCCTGACTTTC. Its protein product is CASILSGTGANVLTF.

This clonotype was counted ten times or more. The chain joins TRBV20-1 to TRBJ2-1, with 9 bases aligning to TRBD2. The germline V gene encodes CDR1 DFQATT and CDR2 SNEGSKA (reference sequence). The CDR3 extends over 14 amino acids. V lost 8 bases and J lost 4; bases outside the gene matches: 9. The CDR3 coding sequence is TGCAGTTCGGAGCGAGCGGGGGGTTACAATGAGCAGTTCTTC. It specifies CSSERAGGYNEQFF.

This clonotype was picked up many times. The chain employs TRBV6-2 or TRBV6-3 and TRBJ2-1; the match to TRBD2 covers 9 bases. This CDR3 is 18 amino acids long. Germline lookup yields CDR1 MNHEY and CDR2 SVGEGT. V lost 7 bases and J lost 2; bases outside the gene matches: 15. CDR3 residues: CASTSGLADSGTYNEQFF. In DNA form, the CDR3 reads TGTGCCAGCACCTCGGGACTAGCAGACTCCGGAACCTACAATGAGCAGTTCTTC.

The sample holds many counts of this clonotype. The V and J genes are TRBV6-2 or TRBV6-3 and TRBJ1-5, with 10 nucleotides matching TRBD1. Germline CDR1 is MNHEY and CDR2 is SVGEGT. J was trimmed by 2 bases and V by 6 bases; bases with no gene match: 1. CDR3 length equals 14 residues. The CDR3 nucleotides read TGTGCCAGCAGGGGACAGGGGCGCAATCAGCCCCAGCATTTT. This gives the protein CASRGQGRNQPQHF.

This clonotype was recorded many times. The V and J genes are TRBV5-1 and TRBJ2-6; D gene ambiguous. Germline lookup yields CDR1 SGHRS and CDR2 YFSETQ. V shed 0 bases and J shed 0 bases, with 4 bases lying between them. CDR3 length: 15 residues. The chain's CDR3 is CASSLATSGANVLTF. CDR3 in DNA: TGCGCCAGCAGCTTGGCGACCTCTGGGGCCAACGTCCTGACTTTC.

This clonotype was counted at least ten times. This sequence joins TRBV7-2 and TRBJ2-5; D is perhaps TRBD2 (5 bases). The ends were cut back, 6 bases at V and 5 bases at J, with 10 bases in the middle. Germline assignment: CDR1 SGHTA and CDR2 FQGNSA. The CDR3 sequence is 12 residues long. The CDR3 nucleotides are TGTGCCAGCAGACCGGGATCGGAGACCCAGTACTTC. This translates into CASRPGSETQYF. The full variable domain, rest sourced from reference TRBV7-2 and TRBJ2-5, is GAGVSQSPSNKVTEKGKDVELRCDPISGHTALYWYRQSLGQGLEFLIYFQGNSAPDKSGLPSDRFSAERTGGSVSTLTIQRTQQEDSAVYLCASRPGSETQYFGPGTRLLVL.